This T cell receptor (beta chain) was obtained from a study of cytomegalovirus exposure and HLA in healthy donors. Study-level information: An earlier analysis identified 120 million or so unique TCR beta sequences in 150 million to 200 million T cells.

Remarks on this clone: No antigen is known for it.

60 Vbeta and 13 Jbeta primers were used in PCR. The protocol was immunoSEQ multiplex PCR, while the TCRdb copy is restricted to in-frame clones and leaves out a portion. The table shows roughly 140,000 clones, with more than 65% occurring only once. Findings and limits, study-wide: 164 TCR beta chains were listed as cytomegalovirus-associated. Later on, an analysis showed TCR association rates differing by HLA locus, with DRB1 the most and HLA-C the fewest.

CDR1 is MNHEY and CDR2 is SMNVEV in the germline V gene (reference sequence). The CDR3 contains 15 residues. V was shortened by 3 bases and J by 4 bases, with 12 bases between the two germline ends. This clonotype was obtained from a man aged 30 to 39 in good health and CMV-seropositive. The V and J genes are TRBV27 and TRBJ2-2; D is uncertain. The sample comprised PBMCs. The CDR3 region has the DNA TGTGCCAGCAGTTTTTTGGCTAGACGCACCGGGGAGCTGTTTTTT. Translated, it gives CASSFLARRTGELFF.